These 24 T cell receptor beta chains were all obtained from the same sample, sequenced in a study of cytomegalovirus exposure and HLA in healthy donors. The PCR contained 60 Vbeta and 13 Jbeta primers. Method: immunoSEQ multiplex PCR; TCRdb's copy keeps in-frame clones and lacks some. The table lists some 120,000 clones, roughly 80% of them singletons, with under 3% in the top ten. Input material: PBMCs. The source of these receptors is a man aged 30 to 39 in good health and CMV-seronegative.

This chain uses TRBV9 with TRBJ2-1; TRBD2 agrees at 11 bases. In germline, CDR1 is SGDLS, CDR2 YYNGEE. Trimming removed 4 bases from V and 4 bases from J; junction bases left unmatched: 7. The CDR3 runs 16 residues. CDR3 nucleotide sequence: TGTGCCAGCAGCCCGCCCGGGACTAGCGGTTACAATGAGCAGTTCTTC. Residues: CASSPPGTSGYNEQFF.

The chain uses TRBV25-1 and TRBJ1-6, with D tentatively TRBD1 (5 bases). This CDR3 has 15 residues. Germline V CDR1 and CDR2: MGHDK, SYGVNS. V lost 3 bases and J lost 7, with 13 bases in between. The CDR3 reads CASSDWGVRNSPLHF. For the CDR3, the DNA is TGTGCCAGCAGTGATTGGGGGGTCAGGAATTCACCCCTCCACTTT.

This clone was counted a single time. The chain combines TRBV12-5 with TRBJ2-1; 14 positions agree with TRBD2. The CDR3 runs 15 residues. Germline loops: CDR1 LGHNT, CDR2 FRNRAP. Unmatched junction bases numbered 8, after V lost 4 bases and J lost 12 bases. As DNA, the CDR3 is TGTGCTAGTGGTTGGACTAGCGGGGGGTCGTTGGGGCAGTTCTTC. Protein: CASGWTSGGSLGQFF.

The J gene is TRBJ2-1, the V gene TRBV27, with unresolved D. V was cut by 0 bases and J by 7 bases, with 7 bases left in between. CDR3 length equals 13 residues. Germline V gene data show CDR1 as MNHEY and CDR2 as SMNVEV (reference sequence). The CDR3 DNA reads TGTGCCAGCAGTTTATCGGCTAGTAATGAGCAGTTCTTC. Protein: CASSLSASNEQFF.

Concerning this clone: The junction and the germline gene differ at one end; a read error may be behind it. This chain joins TRBV10-3 and TRBJ2-7; possible D gene TRBD2, 6 bases. Germline V gives CDR1 ENHRY, CDR2 SYGVKD. CDR3 length: 13 residues. The CDR3 DNA sequence: TGTGCCATCACACCGGGAGCCTCCGACGAGCAGTACTTC. It translates to CAITPGASDEQYF.

The chain recombines TRBV19 with TRBJ2-7; D might be TRBD2 (5 bases). The V end lost 3 bases, the J end lost 3 bases, and 12 bases lay between the germline ends. CDR3 length: 14 residues. Germline values: CDR1 LNHDA, CDR2 SQIVND (reference sequence). The CDR3 sequence is CASSILAGGYEQYF. The CDR3 DNA is TGTGCCAGTAGTATCTTAGCAGGAGGCTACGAGCAGTACTTC.

The genes are TRBV9 and TRBJ1-2; D is ambiguous. The CDR3 has 11 amino acids. The germline V and J ends were trimmed by 0 bases and 6 bases, with 3 bases remaining between them. Germline CDR1 and CDR2: SGDLS and YYNGEE. The CDR3 loop is CASSVANGYTF. In DNA form, the CDR3 reads TGTGCCAGCAGCGTAGCTAATGGCTACACCTTC.

The chain employs TRBV7-9 and TRBJ2-2; D unclear. The CDR3 is made up of 10 amino acids. Per the germline V gene, CDR1 is SEHNR and CDR2 is FQNEAQ (reference sequence). V was pared by 10 bases and J by 5 bases, with 5 bases between. The CDR3 spells CATLTGELFF. Here the CDR3 DNA reads TGTGCCACCCTGACCGGGGAGCTGTTTTTT.

This sequence joins TRBV5-4 and TRBJ1-4; the D gene is possibly TRBD1 (5 bases). The CDR3 has 17 amino acids. V lost 4 bases to trimming and J lost 5 bases, with 21 bases between them. Germline CDR1 and CDR2: SGHNT and YYREEE (reference sequence). In DNA, the CDR3 is TGTGCCAGCAGCGCCGGGGGTTCCCTAATAACGAATGAAAAACTGTTTTTT. Translated, it gives CASSAGGSLITNEKLFF.

The sample holds a few counts of this clone. The chain recombines TRBV4-2 with TRBJ2-7, with 11 bases that match TRBD1. The CDR3 runs 16 residues. CDR1 LGHNA and CDR2 YNFKEQ come from the germline V gene. The trim removed 3 bases at V and 3 bases at J, leaving 7 bases unmatched. The DNA of the CDR3 is TGTGCCAGCAGCCAGCCCGGGACAGGGGGAGGCTACGAGCAGTACTTC. Encoded protein: CASSQPGTGGGYEQYF.

The rearrangement uses TRBV27 and TRBJ2-7; D not certain. The CDR3 runs to 14 residues. The V and J ends lost 5 bases and 2 bases respectively, with 13 bases between them. Germline CDR1 reads MNHEY; CDR2 reads SMNVEV (reference sequence). The CDR3 protein is CASSVVQGAYEQYF. The CDR3 DNA follows: TGTGCCAGCAGTGTCGTCCAAGGAGCCTACGAGCAGTACTTC.

The rearrangement joins TRBV9 to TRBJ1-1; tentative D call: TRBD1 (5 bases). This CDR3 has 15 amino acids. V lost 2 bases and J lost 3, with 14 bases in between. From germline, CDR1 is SGDLS and CDR2 YYNGEE. CDR3 region: CASSVTGVEYTEAFF. The CDR3 coding sequence is TGTGCCAGCAGCGTCACGGGGGTGGAGTACACTGAAGCTTTCTTT.

The chain recombines TRBV5-6 with TRBJ2-1; D possibly corresponds to TRBD2 (5 bases). With 5 bases removed from V and 10 bases from J, the gap between germline ends came to 28 bases. The CDR3 is 17 amino acids. CDR1 and CDR2 from the germline V gene are SGHDT and YYEEEE. The CDR3 reads CASSLSLAHLGPGEQFF. For the CDR3, the DNA is TGTGCCAGCAGTCTCAGCTTGGCCCACTTGGGTCCGGGGGAGCAGTTCTTC. The complete variable domain, with remaining parts taken from reference TRBV5-6 and TRBJ2-1, reads DAGVTQSPTHLIKTRGQQVTLRCSPKSGHDTVSWYQQALGQGPQFIFQYYEEEERQRGNFPDRFSGHQFPNYSSELNVNALLLGDSALYLCASSLSLAHLGPGEQFFGPGTRLTVL.

This clone came up a few times. The rearrangement joins TRBV5-4 to TRBJ1-4, with D perhaps matching TRBD1 (5 bases). The CDR3 loop spans 14 amino acids. Germline V CDR1 and CDR2: SGHNT, YYREEE (reference sequence). V lost 0 bases, J lost 5 bases, and 8 bases lay in between. CDR3: CASSLGGRNEKLFF. Written as DNA, the CDR3 is TGTGCCAGCAGCTTGGGGGGGAGGAATGAAAAACTGTTTTTT.

This rearrangement joins TRBV20-1 to TRBJ1-4; D unclear. The CDR3 consists of 11 residues. The germline V gene encodes CDR1 DFQATT and CDR2 SNEGSKA (reference sequence). The ends were cut back, 1 base at V and 8 bases at J, with 5 bases in the middle. CDR3 sequence reads: CSARVSEKLFF. DNA of the CDR3: TGCAGTGCTAGAGTATCCGAAAAACTGTTTTTT.

V is TRBV10-1 and J is TRBJ2-7, with 8 bases lining up with TRBD1. V lost 5 bases and J lost 2; bases outside the gene matches: 2. The germline gives CDR1 WNHNN, CDR2 SYGVQD (reference sequence). The CDR3 covers 13 residues. The CDR3 DNA follows: TGCGCCAGCAGTCCGGGACAGGCCTACGAGCAGTACTTC. Its protein product is CASSPGQAYEQYF.

The gene calls are TRBV30 and TRBJ1-1; weak D call: TRBD1 (5 bases). CDR3 size: 13 residues. V lost 5 bases, J lost 1 base, and 11 bases lay in between. From germline, CDR1 is GTSNPN and CDR2 SVGIG (reference sequence). The CDR3 DNA is TGTGCCTGGTCACTGGGGGGGAACACTGAAGCTTTCTTT. Amino acid sequence: CAWSLGGNTEAFF.

The V gene is TRBV7-9, the J gene TRBJ2-7; D is perhaps TRBD1 (7 bases). The CDR3 is 15 amino acids. Germline CDR1 SEHNR, CDR2 FQNEAQ (reference sequence). Trimming cost V 5 bases and J 6 bases, with 20 bases left between them. CDR3 DNA: TGTGCCAGCAGCCCGCTAGGGGGCGGGGAGGTCGAGCAGTACTTC. It is translated as CASSPLGGGEVEQYF.

V gene TRBV7-9 combines with J gene TRBJ1-5; no definite D call. CDR1 SEHNR and CDR2 FQNEAQ come from the germline V gene (reference sequence). The germline V and J ends were trimmed by 5 bases and 2 bases, with 10 bases remaining between them. The CDR3 loop spans 14 amino acids. CDR3 nucleotides: TGTGCCAGCAGCGATGGCCTCGGCAATCAGCCCCAGCATTTT. This translates into CASSDGLGNQPQHF.

V gene TRBV10-1 combines with J gene TRBJ1-1; D gene ambiguous. The V gene's germline CDR1 is WNHNN and CDR2 SYGVQD (reference sequence). The CDR3 runs 13 residues. The V and J ends lost 8 bases and 3 bases respectively, with 13 bases between them. The CDR3 DNA sequence: TGCGCCAGCGCTGTCCGGTTGGACACTGAAGCTTTCTTT. This sequence encodes CASAVRLDTEAFF.

The genes are TRBV5-5 and TRBJ2-7; the D gene is possibly TRBD1 (6 bases). Germline-derived CDR1 and CDR2 are SGHKS and YYEKEE (reference sequence). The germline V and J ends were trimmed by 3 bases and 7 bases, with 20 bases remaining between them. The CDR3 runs 15 residues. In DNA form, the CDR3 reads TGTGCCAGCAGCTGGGGCCCTACAGGGTTGGAAGAGCAGTACTTC. It yields the protein CASSWGPTGLEEQYF. The complete variable domain, with remaining parts taken from reference TRBV5-5 and TRBJ2-7, reads DAGVTQSPTHLIKTRGQQVTLRCSPISGHKSVSWYQQVLGQGPQFIFQYYEKEERGRGNFPDRFSARQFPNYSSELNVNALLLGDSALYLCASSWGPTGLEEQYFGPGTRLTVT.

J is TRBJ1-4 and V is TRBV15; D is possibly TRBD1 (6 bases). From germline, CDR1 is LNHNV and CDR2 YYDKDF (reference sequence). The CDR3 consists of 14 residues. V lost 4 bases, J lost 8 bases, and 14 bases lay in between. This chain's CDR3 is CATSNGMQGEKLFF. The CDR3 DNA is TGTGCCACCAGCAACGGGATGCAGGGGGAAAAACTGTTTTTT.

V and J are TRBV29-1 and TRBJ1-4, with D possibly TRBD1 on 5 matching bases. The CDR3 spans 13 residues. The germline gives CDR1 SQVTM, CDR2 ANQGSEA. The ends were cut back, 5 bases at V and 7 bases at J, with 14 bases in the middle. The DNA for the CDR3 is TGCAGCGTTCGAAGGCAGGGAAGTGAAAAACTGTTTTTT. It yields the protein CSVRRQGSEKLFF.

The V gene is TRBV19, the J gene TRBJ1-4; D gene uncertain. V lost 2 bases and J lost 8, with 9 bases in between. The CDR3 length is 13 residues. Germline assignment: CDR1 LNHDA and CDR2 SQIVND (reference sequence). Written as DNA, the CDR3 is TGTGCCAGTAGTATAATTCCGCAGGAAAAACTGTTTTTT. It is translated as CASSIIPQEKLFF.